The next 16 T cell receptor beta chains were all read from a single sample in a study of shared clonotypes between healthy human individuals. CD8 cells classed as naive were CD45RO-negative and positively selected for CCR7, excluding terminally differentiated effector memory CD45RA+ cells. TCRdb keeps only in-frame clones here, not all; method: immunoSEQ multiplex PCR. The sample yields roughly 2.1 million clones, more than 85% seen once. The source material was naive CD8+ T cells from PBMCs. All receptors come from a young man in good health. Some clones in this sample may be carry-over from other donors' samples.

The rearrangement joins TRBV4-2 to TRBJ2-7, with TRBD1 identical over 8 bases. The germline V gene has CDR1 LGHNA and CDR2 YNFKEQ. After removal of 3 bases from V and 2 bases from J, the junction contained 9 bases not matched to a gene. This CDR3 is built from 16 residues. CDR3 coding DNA: TGTGCCAGCAGCCAGGCCGGGGACAGGACCACCTACGAGCAGTACTTC. It translates to CASSQAGDRTTYEQYF.

V usage is TRBV27 and J usage is TRBJ2-7; the match to TRBD2 covers 10 bases. With V trimmed by 0 bases and J by 5 bases, 4 bases remained unmatched. Germline V CDR1 and CDR2: MNHEY, SMNVEV (reference sequence). CDR3 size: 15 residues. CDR3 loop: CASSLSVAGGHEQYF. CDR3 DNA: TGTGCCAGCAGTTTATCGGTAGCGGGAGGCCACGAGCAGTACTTC.

In this sample, this clone turned up once. The rearrangement links TRBV6-1 to TRBJ2-4, with 10 positions matching TRBD2. J gave up 9 bases and V 0 bases, and 8 bases lay outside the gene matches. The CDR3 covers 16 residues. The germline gives CDR1 MNHNS, CDR2 SASEGT. The CDR3 reads CASSEAVAGGGPIQYF. The CDR3 DNA sequence: TGTGCCAGCAGTGAAGCCGTAGCGGGAGGAGGGCCCATTCAGTACTTC.

The chain's CDR3 is CASSDESLHF. DNA for the CDR3: TGTGCCAGCAGCGACGAATCCCTCCACTTT. V gene TRBV7-9 combines with J gene TRBJ1-6, with no clear D. V lost 5 bases and J 14 bases, leaving 7 bases between the germline ends. Germline V CDR1 and CDR2: SEHNR, FQNEAQ (reference sequence). The length of the CDR3 is 10 residues.

The chain is built from TRBV7-8 and TRBJ1-2, with unresolved D. Germline V gene lookup returns CDR1 SGHVS and CDR2 FQNEAQ. V was trimmed by 1 base and J by 3 bases, leaving 6 bases between them. The CDR3 runs 13 residues. The DNA of the CDR3 is TGTGCCAGCAGCTTAGATGGCCACTATGGCTACACCTTC. Its translation: CASSLDGHYGYTF.

Note on this clone: Other DNA sequences in the sample encode the same CDR3. The genes are TRBV10-3 and TRBJ2-2, with 10 positions matching TRBD1. V dropped 0 bases and J dropped 4; count of bases not matched to a gene: 2. Germline CDR1 ENHRY, CDR2 SYGVKD. The CDR3 is 16 residues long. The CDR3 here is CAISESGQGGTGELFF. Here the CDR3 DNA reads TGTGCCATCAGTGAGTCCGGACAGGGGGGCACCGGGGAGCTGTTTTTT.

The chain recombines TRBV12-5 with TRBJ2-7; TRBD1 matches 10 bases. This CDR3 comprises 15 residues. The V gene's germline CDR1 is LGHNT and CDR2 FRNRAP. Losses at the gene ends were 0 bases for V and 3 bases for J; bases not matched to a gene: 2. The CDR3 loop reads CASGLVRDRGYEQYF. The DNA of the CDR3 is TGTGCTAGTGGTTTGGTAAGGGACAGGGGCTACGAGCAGTACTTC.

The chain joins TRBV5-1 to TRBJ2-5; D is perhaps TRBD2 (6 bases). Germline CDR1 is SGHRS and CDR2 is YFSETQ. Trimming took off 0 bases at V and 9 bases at J, with 24 bases between the two ends. This CDR3 region has 17 residues. CDR3 loop: CASSLAYNAGPRVAQYF. The CDR3, as DNA: TGCGCCAGCAGCTTGGCCTATAACGCGGGACCACGAGTCGCCCAGTACTTC.

The rearrangement links TRBV10-2 to TRBJ2-3, with 9 bases identical to TRBD2. Germline CDR1 reads WSHSY; CDR2 reads SAAADI. The V gene end was trimmed by 2 bases and the J gene end by 5 bases; junction bases not matched to a gene: 5. This CDR3 comprises 15 residues. This CDR3 is CASSELLTSGDTQYF. The CDR3 coding sequence is TGCGCCAGCAGTGAGCTCTTGACTAGCGGAGATACGCAGTATTTT.

This clone was detected a few times. The genes are TRBV10-3 and TRBJ2-1; 8 bases agree with TRBD1. Germline CDR1 reads ENHRY; CDR2 reads SYGVKD. V was pared by 8 bases and J by 7 bases, with 10 bases of the junction left unmatched. The CDR3 covers 14 residues. The CDR3 DNA follows: TGTGCCATCGGACAGGCAGGGGGCGAGAATGAGCAGTTCTTC. It yields the protein CAIGQAGGENEQFF.

The V and J genes are TRBV9 and TRBJ1-5; no firm D call. The CDR3 is made up of 14 amino acids. Germline values: CDR1 SGDLS, CDR2 YYNGEE. Deletions cut 4 bases from V and 5 bases from J, with 13 bases between. The CDR3 DNA is TGTGCCAGCAGCCAATCAGGCGCCTATCAGCCCCAGCATTTT. Its translation: CASSQSGAYQPQHF.

In this sample, this clone turned up once. The same CDR3 is also encoded by other DNA sequences in this sample. The rearrangement joins TRBV5-1 to TRBJ2-1; TRBD2 aligns across 8 bases. Trimming at V came to 3 bases and at J to 0 bases, leaving 5 bases not matched to a gene. The CDR3 sequence is 16 residues long. Germline CDR1 SGHRS, CDR2 YFSETQ. CDR3 sequence reads: CASSSLAGSSYNEQFF. The DNA for the CDR3 is TGCGCCAGCAGCTCTTTAGCGGGGAGCTCCTACAATGAGCAGTTCTTC.

V usage is TRBV25-1 and J usage is TRBJ2-1, with TRBD2 as a possible D gene (5 bases). V lost 3 bases, J lost 12 bases, and 24 bases lay in between. The CDR3 has 16 amino acids. Germline CDR1 and CDR2: MGHDK and SYGVNS. This CDR3 is CASSDPPGTEGPLQFF. As DNA, the CDR3 is TGTGCCAGCAGTGATCCCCCGGGAACAGAGGGCCCTCTGCAGTTCTTC.

The chain combines TRBV15 with TRBJ2-7; 9 bases align to TRBD2. J lost 7 bases, V lost 7 bases, and 8 bases had no gene match. The CDR3 length is 13 residues. From germline, CDR1 is LNHNV and CDR2 YYDKDF (reference sequence). This CDR3 reads CATTSSGIGEQYF. Written as DNA, the CDR3 is TGTGCCACCACGTCTAGCGGGATAGGTGAGCAGTACTTC.

This chain joins TRBV6-1 and TRBJ1-5, with D uncertain. Trimming stripped 5 bases from V and 7 bases from J, with 18 bases between. The CDR3 is 15 residues long. Germline assignment: CDR1 MNHNS and CDR2 SASEGT. DNA for the CDR3: TGTGCCAGCAGTTCACAGTCAAATCTAATCCAGCCCCAGCATTTT. This codes for CASSSQSNLIQPQHF.

The genes are TRBV15 and TRBJ2-1; D is unresolved. CDR1 is LNHNV, CDR2 YYDKDF, per germline (reference sequence). Trimming left V 1 base short and J 12 bases short, with 7 bases between. The CDR3 is 11 amino acids. The CDR3 sequence is CATSRVPGQFF. In nucleotides, the CDR3 is TGTGCCACCAGCAGAGTCCCCGGGCAGTTCTTC.